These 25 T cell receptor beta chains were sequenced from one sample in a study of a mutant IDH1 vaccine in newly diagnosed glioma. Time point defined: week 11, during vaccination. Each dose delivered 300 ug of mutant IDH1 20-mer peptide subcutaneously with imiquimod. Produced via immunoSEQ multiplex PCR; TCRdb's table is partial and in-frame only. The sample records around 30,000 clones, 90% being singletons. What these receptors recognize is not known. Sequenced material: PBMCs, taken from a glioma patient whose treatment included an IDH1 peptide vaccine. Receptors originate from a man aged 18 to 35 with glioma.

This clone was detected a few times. CDR3 in amino acids: CASSQDTAVSDTQYF. The CDR3 nucleotides read TGTGCCAGCAGCCAAGATACGGCAGTCTCAGATACGCAGTATTTT. The J gene is TRBJ2-3, the V gene TRBV4-2, with unresolved D. Deletions cut 0 bases from V and 4 bases from J, with 11 bases between. CDR3 size: 15 residues. Per germline, CDR1 LGHNA and CDR2 YNFKEQ.

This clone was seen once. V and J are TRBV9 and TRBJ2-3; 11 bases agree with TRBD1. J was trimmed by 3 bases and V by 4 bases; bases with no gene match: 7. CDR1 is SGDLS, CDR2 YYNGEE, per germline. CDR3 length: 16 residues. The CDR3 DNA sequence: TGTGCCAGCAGCACCGGACAGGGGGCGCAAACAGATACGCAGTATTTT. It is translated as CASSTGQGAQTDTQYF.

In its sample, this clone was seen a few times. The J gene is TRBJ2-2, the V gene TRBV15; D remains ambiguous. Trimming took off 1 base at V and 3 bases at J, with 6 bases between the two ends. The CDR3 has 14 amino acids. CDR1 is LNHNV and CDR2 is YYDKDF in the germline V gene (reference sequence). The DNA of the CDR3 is TGTGCCACCAGCAGAGGGGCGGACACCGGGGAGCTGTTTTTT. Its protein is CATSRGADTGELFF.

The CDR3 reads CATHPTGKAGELFF. CDR3 bases: TGTGCCACCCACCCGACAGGGAAGGCCGGGGAGCTGTTTTTT. The genes are TRBV25-1 and TRBJ2-2; TRBD1 aligns across 7 bases. CDR3 length: 14 amino acids. V lost 10 bases, J lost 6 bases, and 11 bases stayed unmatched. Germline V CDR1 and CDR2: MGHDK, SYGVNS. Variable domain in full (rest from reference TRBV25-1 and TRBJ2-2): EADIYQTPRYLVIGTGKKITLECSQTMGHDKMYWYQQDPGMELHLIHYSYGVNSTEKGDLSSESTVSRIRTEHFPLTLESARPSHTSQYLCATHPTGKAGELFFGEGSRLTVL.

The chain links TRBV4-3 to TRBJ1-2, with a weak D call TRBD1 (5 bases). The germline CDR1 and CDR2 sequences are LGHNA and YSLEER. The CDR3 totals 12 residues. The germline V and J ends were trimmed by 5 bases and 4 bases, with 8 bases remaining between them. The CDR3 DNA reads TGCGCCAGCAGCGTTCAGGGCTATGGCTACACCTTC. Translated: CASSVQGYGYTF.

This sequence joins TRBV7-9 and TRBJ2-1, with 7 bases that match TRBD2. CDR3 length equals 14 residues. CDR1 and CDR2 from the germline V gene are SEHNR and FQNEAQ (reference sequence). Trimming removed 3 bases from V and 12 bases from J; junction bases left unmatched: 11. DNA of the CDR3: TGTGCCAGCAGCTTCAGCGGGGTTCCTCCGGGGCAGTTCTTC. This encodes CASSFSGVPPGQFF.

The chain's CDR3 is CASSPHPLAGVRNEQFF. The CDR3 DNA sequence: TGCGCCAGCAGCCCACACCCTCTAGCGGGAGTGAGGAATGAGCAGTTCTTC. The chain carries TRBV4-3 and TRBJ2-1; the match to TRBD2 covers 10 bases. There are 17 residues in the CDR3. With 4 bases clipped from V and 7 bases from J, the junction kept 13 bases outside the gene matches. Looked up from germline, CDR1 is LGHNA and CDR2 is YSLEER.

The CDR3 DNA is TGTGCCAGCAGTCCCGGGGGGCCTAAGGCTGAAGCTTTCTTT. Translation: CASSPGGPKAEAFF. The V gene is TRBV6-5, the J gene TRBJ1-1; maybe TRBD1 (6 bases). There are 14 residues in the CDR3. From germline, CDR1 is MNHEY and CDR2 SVGAGI. V lost 5 bases and J lost 6, with 16 bases in between.

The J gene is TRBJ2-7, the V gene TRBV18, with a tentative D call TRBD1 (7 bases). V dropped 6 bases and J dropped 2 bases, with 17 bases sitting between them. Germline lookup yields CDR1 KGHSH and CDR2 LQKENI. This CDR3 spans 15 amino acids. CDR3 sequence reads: CASSSGRRGPYEQYF. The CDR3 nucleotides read TGTGCCAGCTCTTCGGGGAGGAGGGGGCCCTACGAGCAGTACTTC.

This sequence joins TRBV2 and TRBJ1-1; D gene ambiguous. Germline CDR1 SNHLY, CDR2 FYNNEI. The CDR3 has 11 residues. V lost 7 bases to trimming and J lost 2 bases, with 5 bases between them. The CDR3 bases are TGTGCCAGCAACCGAAACACTGAAGCTTTCTTT. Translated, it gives CASNRNTEAFF.

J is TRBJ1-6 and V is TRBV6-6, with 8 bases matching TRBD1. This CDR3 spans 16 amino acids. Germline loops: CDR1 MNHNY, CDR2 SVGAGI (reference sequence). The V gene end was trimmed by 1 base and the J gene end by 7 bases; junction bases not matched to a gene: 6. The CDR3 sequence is CASSYLVTGGNSPLHF. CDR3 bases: TGTGCCAGCAGTTACTTGGTAACAGGGGGAAATTCACCCCTCCACTTT.

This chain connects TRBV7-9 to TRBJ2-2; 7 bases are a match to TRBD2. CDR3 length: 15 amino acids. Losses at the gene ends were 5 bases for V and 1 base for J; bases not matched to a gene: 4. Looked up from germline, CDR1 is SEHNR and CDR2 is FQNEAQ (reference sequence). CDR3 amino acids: CASSTREGNTGELFF. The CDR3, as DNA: TGTGCCAGCAGCACAAGGGAGGGGAACACCGGGGAGCTGTTTTTT.

DNA of the CDR3: TGTGCCAGCAGGGCGGGACAGCGGAACACTGAAGCTTTCTTT. It specifies CASRAGQRNTEAFF. The chain links TRBV6-1 to TRBJ1-1; TRBD1 agrees at 7 bases. Germline CDR1 and CDR2: MNHNS and SASEGT. This CDR3 spans 14 amino acids. The V segment lost 6 bases and the J segment 1 base; nucleotides outside the gene matches: 5.

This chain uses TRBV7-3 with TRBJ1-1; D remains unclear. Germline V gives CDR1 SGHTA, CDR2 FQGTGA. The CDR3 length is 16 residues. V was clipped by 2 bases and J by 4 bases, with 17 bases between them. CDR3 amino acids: CASSLESVRLPTEAFF. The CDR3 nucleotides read TGTGCCAGCAGCTTAGAGTCAGTTAGGCTGCCCACTGAAGCTTTCTTT.

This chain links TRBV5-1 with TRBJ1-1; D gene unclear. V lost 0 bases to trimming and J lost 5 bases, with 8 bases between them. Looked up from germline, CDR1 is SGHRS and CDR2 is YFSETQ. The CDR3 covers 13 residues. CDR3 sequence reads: CASSLVSGTEAFF. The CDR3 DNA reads TGCGCCAGCAGCTTGGTCTCGGGGACTGAAGCTTTCTTT.

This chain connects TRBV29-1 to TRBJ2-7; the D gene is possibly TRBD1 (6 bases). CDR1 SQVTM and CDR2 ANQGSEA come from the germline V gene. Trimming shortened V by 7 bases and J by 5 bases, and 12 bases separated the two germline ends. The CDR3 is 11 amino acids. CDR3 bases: TGCAGCGCCGAGGGGGTGGACGAGCAGTACTTC. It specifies CSAEGVDEQYF.

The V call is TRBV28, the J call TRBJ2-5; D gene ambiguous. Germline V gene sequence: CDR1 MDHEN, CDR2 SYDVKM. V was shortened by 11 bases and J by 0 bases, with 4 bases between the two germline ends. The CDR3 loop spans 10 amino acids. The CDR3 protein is CAVYQETQYF. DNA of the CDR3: TGTGCCGTGTACCAAGAGACCCAGTACTTC.

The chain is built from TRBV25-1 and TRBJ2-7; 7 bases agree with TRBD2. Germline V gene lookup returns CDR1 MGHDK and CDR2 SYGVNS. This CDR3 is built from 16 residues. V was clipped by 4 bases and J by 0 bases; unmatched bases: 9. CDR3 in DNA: TGTGCCAGCAGTGCCCCCCGGGCTAGCGGCTCCTACGAGCAGTACTTC. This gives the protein CASSAPRASGSYEQYF.

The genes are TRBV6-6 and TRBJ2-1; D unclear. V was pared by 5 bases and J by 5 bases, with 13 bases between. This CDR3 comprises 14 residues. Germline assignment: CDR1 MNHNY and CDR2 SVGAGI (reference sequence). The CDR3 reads CASSHITVHNEQFF. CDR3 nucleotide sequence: TGTGCCAGCAGTCATATTACCGTACACAATGAGCAGTTCTTC.

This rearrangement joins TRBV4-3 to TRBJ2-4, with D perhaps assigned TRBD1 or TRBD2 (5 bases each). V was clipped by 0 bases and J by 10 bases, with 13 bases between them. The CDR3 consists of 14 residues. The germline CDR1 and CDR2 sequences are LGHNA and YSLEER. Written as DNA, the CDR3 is TGCGCCAGCAGCCAAGACCCTCCTGGGGGTATTCAGTACTTC. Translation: CASSQDPPGGIQYF.

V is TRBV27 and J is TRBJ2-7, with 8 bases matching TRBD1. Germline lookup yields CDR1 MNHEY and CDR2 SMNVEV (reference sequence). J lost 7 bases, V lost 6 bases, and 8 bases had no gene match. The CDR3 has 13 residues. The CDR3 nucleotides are TGTGCCAGCAGGCGGACAGGGCGTGGGGAGCAGTACTTC. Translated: CASRRTGRGEQYF.

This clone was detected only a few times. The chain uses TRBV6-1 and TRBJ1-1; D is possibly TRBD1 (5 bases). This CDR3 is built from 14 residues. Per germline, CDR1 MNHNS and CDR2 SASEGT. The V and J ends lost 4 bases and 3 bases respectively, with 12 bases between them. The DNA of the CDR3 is TGTGCCAGCAGTGCCCCCTGGGGCGACACTGAAGCTTTCTTT. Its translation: CASSAPWGDTEAFF.

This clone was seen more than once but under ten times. The CDR3 sequence is CASRQGGTEAFF. The CDR3 DNA reads TGTGCCAGCAGGCAGGGGGGGACTGAAGCTTTCTTT. The J gene is TRBJ1-1, the V gene TRBV6-5, with 7 positions matching TRBD1. V trimming: 6 bases; J trimming: 5 bases; junction bases outside the gene matches: 3. The CDR3 runs 12 residues. Germline CDR1 is MNHEY and CDR2 is SVGAGI.

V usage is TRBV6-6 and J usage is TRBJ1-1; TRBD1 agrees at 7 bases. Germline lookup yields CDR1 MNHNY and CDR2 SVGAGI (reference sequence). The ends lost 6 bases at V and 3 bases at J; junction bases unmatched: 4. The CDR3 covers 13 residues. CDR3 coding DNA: TGTGCCAGCAGCCCAACAGGGGACACTGAAGCTTTCTTT. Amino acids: CASSPTGDTEAFF.

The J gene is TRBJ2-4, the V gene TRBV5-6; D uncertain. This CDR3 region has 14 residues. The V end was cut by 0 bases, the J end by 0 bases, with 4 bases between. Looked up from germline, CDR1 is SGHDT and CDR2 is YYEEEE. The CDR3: CASSLGVAKNIQYF. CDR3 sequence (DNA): TGTGCCAGCAGCTTGGGGGTAGCCAAAAACATTCAGTACTTC.